One and the same sample provided the 30 T cell receptor beta chains below, sequenced in a study of beta chain features in type 1 diabetes. Regarding the study as a whole: Among all four CD4+ subsets, Type 1 diabetes patients had TCRB CDR3s that were moderately but significantly shorter.

Which antigens these TCRs recognize remains unknown. Expressed TCRB transcripts were sequenced because the entire RNA isolate underwent reverse transcription. Libraries were prepared by immunoSEQ multiplex PCR; TCRdb keeps only in-frame clonotypes and omits some of them. The table lists a few hundred thousand clones, around 21% of them singletons. Sequencing used naive CD4+ T cells from blood. These receptors all stem from a woman aged 40 to 50 with type 1 diabetes.

This clone has just a few counts. The chain couples TRBV7-2 to TRBJ2-7; a weak D match, TRBD2 (6 bases). CDR3 length: 16 amino acids. The germline gives CDR1 SGHTA, CDR2 FQGNSA. V was pared by 5 bases and J by 3 bases, with 20 bases between. The CDR3 loop reads CASSRSFETRNYEQYF. The CDR3 nucleotides are TGTGCCAGCAGCCGATCATTCGAGACTAGAAACTACGAGCAGTACTTC.

This clone has only a few counts. V and J are TRBV27 and TRBJ1-2, with 10 nucleotides matching TRBD1. Trimming removed 4 bases from V and 8 bases from J; junction bases left unmatched: 4. This CDR3 is built from 13 residues. The germline CDR1 and CDR2 sequences are MNHEY and SMNVEV (reference sequence). CDR3 in DNA: TGTGCCAGCAGTTCCGGGACAGGGGTAGGCTACACCTTC. Protein product: CASSSGTGVGYTF.

The chain has TRBV7-2 and TRBJ2-1; D is ambiguous. Trimming left V 0 bases short and J 13 bases short, with 16 bases between. Per the germline V gene, CDR1 is SGHTA and CDR2 is FQGNSA. This CDR3 comprises 14 residues. CDR3 residues: CASSLAPATNFQFF. In nucleotides, the CDR3 is TGTGCCAGCAGCTTAGCGCCTGCTACCAATTTCCAGTTCTTC.

This chain joins TRBV19 and TRBJ2-1; D is undetermined. Trimming took off 10 bases at V and 0 bases at J, with 7 bases between the two ends. From germline, CDR1 is LNHDA and CDR2 SQIVND (reference sequence). CDR3 length equals 12 residues. The CDR3 DNA sequence: TGTGCCATACTGAGCTCCTACAATGAGCAGTTCTTC. Its translation: CAILSSYNEQFF.

This clone was observed a handful of times. V and J are TRBV2 and TRBJ2-3; D is possibly TRBD2 (6 bases). Germline-derived CDR1 and CDR2 are SNHLY and FYNNEI. The CDR3 runs to 14 residues. V was clipped by 6 bases and J by 4 bases, with 14 bases between them. The CDR3 coding sequence is TGTGCCAGCAGCAGACTAGTGATCTCAGATACGCAGTATTTT. This sequence encodes CASSRLVISDTQYF.

The V and J genes are TRBV2 and TRBJ2-5; 11 bases map to TRBD1. The CDR3 contains 16 residues. Germline assignment: CDR1 SNHLY and CDR2 FYNNEI. Trimming removed 9 bases from V and 0 bases from J; junction bases left unmatched: 9. CDR3 region: CARGRDRGTYQETQYF. CDR3 DNA sequence: TGTGCCAGAGGTCGGGACAGGGGGACCTACCAAGAGACCCAGTACTTC.

The chain couples TRBV29-1 to TRBJ1-5; tentative D call: TRBD1 (5 bases). The germline CDR1 and CDR2 sequences are SQVTM and ANQGSEA. Trimming left V 2 bases short and J 5 bases short, with 10 bases between. This CDR3 is built from 13 residues. The CDR3 nucleotides are TGCAGCGTTGAATGGGGCCCGGATCAGCCCCAGCATTTT. Amino acid sequence: CSVEWGPDQPQHF.

This clone was seen only a few times. The same CDR3 is also encoded by other DNA sequences in this sample. The chain combines TRBV7-2 with TRBJ2-3; no clear D gene. The germline V and J ends were trimmed by 1 base and 2 bases, with 7 bases remaining between them. This CDR3 has 14 residues. CDR1 and CDR2 (germline): SGHTA, FQGNSA. As DNA, the CDR3 is TGTGCCAGCAGCTTAGGTCTTCCCACAGATACGCAGTATTTT. Protein product: CASSLGLPTDTQYF.

J is TRBJ1-3 and V is TRBV7-9; D unclear. With 1 base removed from V and 0 bases from J, the gap between germline ends came to 7 bases. The CDR3 runs 15 residues. Germline CDR1 and CDR2: SEHNR and FQNEAQ (reference sequence). The CDR3 coding sequence is TGTGCCAGCAGCTTAGGCGGTCACTCTGGAAACACCATATATTTT. It is translated as CASSLGGHSGNTIYF.

The chain has TRBV4-1 and TRBJ1-5; D unclear. The CDR3 spans 16 residues. Trimming took off 3 bases at V and 0 bases at J, with 12 bases between the two ends. Germline V gene sequence: CDR1 MGHRA, CDR2 YSYEKL. The CDR3 spells CASSHLPVFSNQPQHF. The CDR3 DNA reads as TGCGCCAGCAGCCATCTCCCTGTTTTTAGCAATCAGCCCCAGCATTTT.

CDR3 amino acids: CASSGQGIRNQPQHF. The CDR3 bases are TGTGCCAGCAGTGGACAGGGGATTCGCAATCAGCCCCAGCATTTT. The gene calls are TRBV2 and TRBJ1-5; TRBD1 agrees at 8 bases. The trim removed 4 bases at V and 2 bases at J, leaving 4 bases unmatched. Germline V gene lookup returns CDR1 SNHLY and CDR2 FYNNEI. The CDR3 length is 15 residues.

The rearrangement uses TRBV29-1 and TRBJ1-4; 7 nucleotides agree with TRBD1. Trimming took 7 bases from V and 3 from J; bases not matched to a gene: 5. This CDR3 contains 13 residues. Germline CDR1 is SQVTM and CDR2 is ANQGSEA. The CDR3 DNA reads as TGCAGCGCCCGGGGGACAGCTAATGAAAAACTGTTTTTT. It is translated as CSARGTANEKLFF.

This clone was found a few times. J is TRBJ1-3 and V is TRBV7-2; D not certain. CDR3 size: 15 residues. V was cut by 0 bases and J by 0 bases, with 6 bases left in between. Germline CDR1 reads SGHTA; CDR2 reads FQGNSA. CDR3 coding DNA: TGTGCCAGCAGCTTAGCGGCCCCCTCTGGAAACACCATATATTTT. Its translation is CASSLAAPSGNTIYF.

The chain is built from TRBV5-4 and TRBJ2-5; possible D gene TRBD2, 6 bases. This CDR3 contains 14 residues. CDR1 is SGHNT, CDR2 YYREEE, per germline (reference sequence). V lost 2 bases and J 3 bases, leaving 11 bases between the germline ends. The CDR3 nucleotides are TGTGCCAGCAGCTTCGTGGGGGGAAAAGAGACCCAGTACTTC. It specifies CASSFVGGKETQYF.

This clone came up a few times. The CDR3 loop reads CASSVGWGQGAGEQFF. The CDR3 DNA reads as TGTGCCAGCAGCGTAGGTTGGGGACAGGGGGCCGGTGAGCAGTTCTTC. The V call is TRBV9, the J call TRBJ2-1, with 12 bases matching TRBD1. This CDR3 has 16 residues. Germline CDR1 and CDR2: SGDLS and YYNGEE. V gave up 0 bases and J gave up 9 bases; unmatched junction bases: 7.

This clone was picked up a small number of times. This chain links TRBV9 with TRBJ2-1; TRBD2 matches at 7 bases. Trimming removed 5 bases from V and 6 bases from J; junction bases left unmatched: 8. This CDR3 has 14 amino acids. Per germline, CDR1 SGDLS and CDR2 YYNGEE. CDR3 nucleotides: TGTGCCAGCAGTCCATCTAGCGGTGCCAATGAGCAGTTCTTC. Its translation is CASSPSSGANEQFF.

The rearrangement links TRBV29-1 to TRBJ1-5, with 9 positions matching TRBD1. Germline V gene lookup returns CDR1 SQVTM and CDR2 ANQGSEA. J gave up 7 bases and V 6 bases, and 4 bases lay outside the gene matches. The CDR3 totals 12 residues. The CDR3 protein is CSVGTGTQPQHF. The CDR3 DNA sequence: TGCAGCGTCGGGACAGGGACGCAGCCCCAGCATTTT.

This clone has only a few counts. Other DNA sequences in this sample translate to the same CDR3. The rearrangement uses TRBV18 and TRBJ2-7; D call uncertain. Germline V lookup: CDR1 KGHSH, CDR2 LQKENI. The V end was cut by 5 bases, the J end by 4 bases, with 6 bases between. The CDR3 contains 11 residues. The CDR3 region has the DNA TGTGCCAGCTCATCCTCTTACGAGCAGTACTTC. This gives the protein CASSSSYEQYF. The full variable domain, its missing parts supplied by reference TRBV18 and TRBJ2-7, is NAGVMQNPRHLVRRRGQEARLRCSPMKGHSHVYWYRQLPEEGLKFMVYLQKENIIDESGMPKERFSAEFPKEGPSILRIQQVVRGDSAAYFCASSSSYEQYFGPGTRLTVT.

This chain links TRBV5-8 with TRBJ1-2, with D hard to call. The CDR3 has 13 residues. With 2 bases removed from V and 0 bases from J, the gap between germline ends came to 5 bases. The germline V gene has CDR1 SGHTS and CDR2 YDEGEE. CDR3 bases: TGTGCCAGCAGCTTTCAGGCTAACTATGGCTACACCTTC. Residues: CASSFQANYGYTF.

This clone has more than one count but fewer than ten. The rearrangement links TRBV9 to TRBJ2-1; 10 nucleotides agree with TRBD2. This CDR3 has 14 amino acids. Germline V CDR1 and CDR2: SGDLS, YYNGEE. With V trimmed by 0 bases and J by 9 bases, 3 bases remained unmatched. CDR3 DNA sequence: TGTGCCAGCAGCGTAGTGGTAGCGGGGGGTGAGCAGTTCTTC. It encodes CASSVVVAGGEQFF.

The chain joins TRBV7-2 to TRBJ2-7, with 7 nucleotides matching TRBD1. Germline V gives CDR1 SGHTA, CDR2 FQGNSA. There are 15 residues in the CDR3. After removal of 4 bases from V and 6 bases from J, the junction contained 12 bases not matched to a gene. The DNA for the CDR3 is TGTGCCAGCAGCTCTAGGGGGCCAGGATCGGTCGAGCAGTACTTC. Its translation: CASSSRGPGSVEQYF.

The chain combines TRBV30 with TRBJ2-2; 7 bases line up with TRBD2. The CDR3 loop spans 13 amino acids. CDR1 is GTSNPN, CDR2 SVGIG, per germline (reference sequence). Germline trimming cut 8 bases from V and 6 bases from J; bases unmatched to any gene: 9. The CDR3 loop reads CALLDRGAGELFF. In DNA form, the CDR3 reads TGTGCCCTGCTCGACCGGGGGGCCGGGGAGCTGTTTTTT.

In this sample, this clone turned up once. The chain links TRBV6-5 to TRBJ2-7; D is perhaps TRBD2 (5 bases). This CDR3 contains 14 residues. Trimming left V 0 bases short and J 5 bases short, with 11 bases between. Germline loops: CDR1 MNHEY, CDR2 SVGAGI. CDR3 sequence reads: CASSYSRTRHEQYF. The DNA of the CDR3 is TGTGCCAGCAGTTACTCGCGGACTCGGCACGAGCAGTACTTC.

This clone was detected a few times. The V and J genes are TRBV4-3 and TRBJ2-3; D is possibly TRBD1 (6 bases). There are 16 residues in the CDR3. The V end lost 4 bases, the J end lost 0 bases, and 14 bases lay between the germline ends. Germline CDR1 LGHNA, CDR2 YSLEER. In DNA form, the CDR3 reads TGCGCCAGCAGCCCGCGGGCAGGGGCCAGCACAGATACGCAGTATTTT. Its translation: CASSPRAGASTDTQYF.

The V and J genes are TRBV10-3 and TRBJ2-7; D is possibly TRBD2 (5 bases). CDR1 and CDR2 from the germline V gene are ENHRY and SYGVKD. The CDR3 is 12 amino acids. The V end was cut by 5 bases, the J end by 5 bases, with 10 bases between. CDR3 residues: CAISRTGHEQYF. CDR3 bases: TGTGCCATCAGTAGGACTGGGCACGAGCAGTACTTC.

This clone was seen a few times. The chain has TRBV6-5 and TRBJ1-1, with a possible D match to TRBD1 (6 bases). This CDR3 has 15 residues. Trimming stripped 2 bases from V and 6 bases from J, with 16 bases between. Germline V gene sequence: CDR1 MNHEY, CDR2 SVGAGI. CDR3: CASSYRTVFNAEAFF. In nucleotides, the CDR3 is TGTGCCAGCAGTTACAGGACAGTTTTCAACGCTGAAGCTTTCTTT.

The rearrangement links TRBV18 to TRBJ2-7; 8 positions agree with TRBD1. The CDR3 is made up of 15 amino acids. The germline CDR1 and CDR2 sequences are KGHSH and LQKENI. V trimming: 3 bases; J trimming: 2 bases; junction bases outside the gene matches: 6. The CDR3 is CASSPSTGAAYEQYF. The CDR3 nucleotides are TGTGCCAGCTCACCGTCGACAGGGGCAGCCTACGAGCAGTACTTC.

The J gene is TRBJ2-6, the V gene TRBV7-2, with D possibly matching TRBD1 (6 bases). V was clipped by 6 bases and J by 1 base, with 10 bases between them. The CDR3 is 15 residues long. Germline assignment: CDR1 SGHTA and CDR2 FQGNSA. The DNA for the CDR3 is TGTGCCAGCAGGCCCACAGGGTCTGGGGCCAACGTCCTGACTTTC. It yields the protein CASRPTGSGANVLTF.

This clone was detected a few times. V usage is TRBV7-9 and J usage is TRBJ2-4, with D uncertain. Germline V gives CDR1 SEHNR, CDR2 FQNEAQ (reference sequence). Trimming took off 1 base at V and 1 base at J, with 8 bases between the two ends. The CDR3 spans 15 residues. The CDR3 here is CASSLDLTAKNIQYF. The CDR3 nucleotides are TGTGCCAGCAGCTTAGATCTAACGGCCAAAAACATTCAGTACTTC.

Only a few counts were recorded for this clone. The chain has TRBV10-3 and TRBJ2-1; 10 nucleotides agree with TRBD2. The CDR3 totals 14 residues. Germline loops: CDR1 ENHRY, CDR2 SYGVKD. J lost 7 bases, V lost 6 bases, and 6 bases had no gene match. CDR3 amino acids: CAISDLLAGNEQFF. The CDR3 DNA reads as TGTGCCATCAGCGATCTACTAGCGGGAAATGAGCAGTTCTTC.